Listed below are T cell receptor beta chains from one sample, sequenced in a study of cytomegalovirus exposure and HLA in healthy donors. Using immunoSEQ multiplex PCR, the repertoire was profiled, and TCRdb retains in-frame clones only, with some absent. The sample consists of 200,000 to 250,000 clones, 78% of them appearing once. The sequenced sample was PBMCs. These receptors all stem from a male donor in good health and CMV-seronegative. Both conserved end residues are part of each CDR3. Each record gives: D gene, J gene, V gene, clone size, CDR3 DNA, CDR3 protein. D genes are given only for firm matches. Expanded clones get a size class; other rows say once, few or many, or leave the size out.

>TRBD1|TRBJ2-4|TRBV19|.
TGTGCCAGTAGTATGGGACAGGGACTAGCCAAAAACATTCAGTACTTC
CASSMGQGLAKNIQYF
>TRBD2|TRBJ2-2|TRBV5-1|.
TGCGCCAGCAGCGGTCTCGGACTAGCGGGAGGTTCTACCGGGGAGCTGTTTTTT
CASSGLGLAGGSTGELFF
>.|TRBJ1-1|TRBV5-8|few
TGTGCCAGCAGCATCTACGGGGGTGCTGCTTTCTTT
CASSIYGGAAFF
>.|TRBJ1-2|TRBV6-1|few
TGTGCCAGCAGCGTCGACATGTTTTCCTATGGCTACACCTTC
CASSVDMFSYGYTF
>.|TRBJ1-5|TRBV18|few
TGTGCCAGCTCACCAGCAGGGACACTTAGCAATCAGCCCCAGCATTTT
CASSPAGTLSNQPQHF
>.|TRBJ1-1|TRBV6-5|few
TGTGCCAGCAGTTACGGAGGGCTGGACACTGAAGCTTTCTTT
CASSYGGLDTEAFF
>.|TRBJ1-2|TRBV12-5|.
TGTGCTAGTGGGGCTTTCGGGGGGCCTAGCTATGGCTACACCTTC
CASGAFGGPSYGYTF
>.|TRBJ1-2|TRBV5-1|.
TGCGCCAGCAGCTACGGGAAGTTGAACTATGGCTACACCTTC
CASSYGKLNYGYTF
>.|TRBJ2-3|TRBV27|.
TGTGCCAGCGTAGAATTCGGCGGGCGGGGTACAGATACGCAGTATTTT
CASVEFGGRGTDTQYF
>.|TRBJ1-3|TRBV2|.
TGTGCCAGCGGGTGGACCAGGGAGGTGGGAAACACCATATATTTT
CASGWTREVGNTIYF
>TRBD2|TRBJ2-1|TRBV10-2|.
TGCGCCAGCAGTGAGTTACTAGCGGGAGGAAATGAGCAGTTCTTC
CASSELLAGGNEQFF
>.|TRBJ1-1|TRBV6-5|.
TGTGCCAGCAGTTACGTCTTCGATCAGGGTGAAGCTTTCTTT
CASSYVFDQGEAFF
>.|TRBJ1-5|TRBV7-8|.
TGTGCCAGCAGCTTAGTGGGAGTTCAAAGCAATCAGCCCCAGCATTTT
CASSLVGVQSNQPQHF
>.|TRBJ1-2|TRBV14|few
TGTGCCAGCAGCCAAGCATCTTCTAAGGGGGACTATGGCTACACCTTC
CASSQASSKGDYGYTF
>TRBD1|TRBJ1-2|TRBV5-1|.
TGCGCCAGCAGCTGGGGGGACAGGGTGACTCCTTATGGCTACACCTTC
CASSWGDRVTPYGYTF
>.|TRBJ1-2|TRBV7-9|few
TGTGCCAGCAGCTTAGCACAGGGAAGCTACACCTTC
CASSLAQGSYTF
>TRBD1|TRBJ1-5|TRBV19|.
TGTGCCAGTACGGACAGGGGTTCTCAGCCCCAGCATTTT
CASTDRGSQPQHF
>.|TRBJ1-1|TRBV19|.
TGTGCCAGTAGTACGGGGAACACTGAAGCTTTCTTT
CASSTGNTEAFF
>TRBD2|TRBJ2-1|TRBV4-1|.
TGCGCCAGCAGCCAAGGCGGCGGGGGGAACTCCTACAATGAGCAGTTCTTC
CASSQGGGGNSYNEQFF
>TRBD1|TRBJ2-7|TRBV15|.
TGTGCCACCAGCAGAGGGGTAGACAGGGGGCACAACGAGCAGTACTTC
CATSRGVDRGHNEQYF
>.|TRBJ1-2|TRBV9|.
TGTGCCAGCAGCGTAGCCCCCGGACAGCACTATGGCTACACCTTC
CASSVAPGQHYGYTF
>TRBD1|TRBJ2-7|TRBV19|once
TGTGCCAGTAAACCCTCTCCGGGACAGTCCTACGAGCAGTACTTC
CASKPSPGQSYEQYF
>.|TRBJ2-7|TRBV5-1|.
TGCGCCAGCAGCAAGGGGGAGAGGGCGGCCTACGAGCAGTACTTC
CASSKGERAAYEQYF
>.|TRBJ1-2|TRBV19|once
TGTGCCAGTAGTATAGGCGTTGGCTACACCTTC
CASSIGVGYTF
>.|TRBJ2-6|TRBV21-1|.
TGTGCCAGCAGCAAGTTGAGGGACAGGGAATCTGGGGCCAACGTCCTGACTTTC
CASSKLRDRESGANVLTF
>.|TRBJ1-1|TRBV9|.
TGTGCCAGCAGCGTCGTGAGGGCTGAAGCTTTCTTT
CASSVVRAEAFF
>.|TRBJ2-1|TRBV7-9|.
TGTGCCAGCAGCTTGGACAGCTCCTACAATGAGCAGTTCTTC
CASSLDSSYNEQFF
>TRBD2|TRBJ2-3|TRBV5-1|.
TGCGCCAGCAGCTTGGCCCTTCTAGCGGGAGGGCCAAGCACAGATACGCAGTATTTT
CASSLALLAGGPSTDTQYF
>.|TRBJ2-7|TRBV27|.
TGTGCCAGCAGTTGGGCACCAAACTTATACGAGCAGTACTTC
CASSWAPNLYEQYF
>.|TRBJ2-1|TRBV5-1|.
TGCGCCAGCAGCCCCGCTTTAAAACAACATGAGCAGTTCTTC
CASSPALKQHEQFF
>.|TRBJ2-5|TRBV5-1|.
TGCGCCAGCCAGCTAGCGAGTCAAGAGACCCAGTACTTC
CASQLASQETQYF
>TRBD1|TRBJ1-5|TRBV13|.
TGTGCCAGCAGCTTAGGCGGGCAGGGGGATCAGCCCCAGCATTTT
CASSLGGQGDQPQHF
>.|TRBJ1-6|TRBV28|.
TGTGCCAGCAGCCTCCGACAGAGCTCCTATAATTCACCCCTCCACTTT
CASSLRQSSYNSPLHF
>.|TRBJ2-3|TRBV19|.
TGTGCCAGTAGTATGACCGGAGGGAGCACAGATACGCAGTATTTT
CASSMTGGSTDTQYF
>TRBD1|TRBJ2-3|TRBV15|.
TGTGCCACCAGCAGAGATAGGGGACAGAGCACAGATACGCAGTATTTT
CATSRDRGQSTDTQYF
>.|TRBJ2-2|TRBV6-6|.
TGTGCCAGCACCTTACTCGGCACCGGGGAGCTGTTTTTT
CASTLLGTGELFF
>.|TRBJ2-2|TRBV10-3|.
TGTGCCATCAGTGAGTCCCTGGGAGGGAACACCGGGGAGCTGTTTTTT
CAISESLGGNTGELFF
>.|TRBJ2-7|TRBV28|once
TGTGCCAGCAGCCAACTAGTTGCCGAGCAGTACTTC
CASSQLVAEQYF
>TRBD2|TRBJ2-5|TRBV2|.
TGTGCCAGCAGCCCCGGGACTAGCGTAGAGACCCAGTACTTC
CASSPGTSVETQYF
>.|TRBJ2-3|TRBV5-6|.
TGTGCCAGCAGCCTCCCGAGAAACACAGATACGCAGTATTTT
CASSLPRNTDTQYF
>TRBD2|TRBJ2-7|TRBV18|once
TGTGCCAGCTCACCCGTAGCGGGAGACGAGCAGTACTTC
CASSPVAGDEQYF
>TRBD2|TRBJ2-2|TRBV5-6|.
TGTGCCAGCAGTTCCGGGACTAGCGGACGCACCGGGGAGCTGTTTTTT
CASSSGTSGRTGELFF
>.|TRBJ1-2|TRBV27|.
TGTGCCAGCAGCCAAAACAGGGCCCACGGCTATGGCTACACCTTC
CASSQNRAHGYGYTF
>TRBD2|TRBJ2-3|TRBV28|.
TGTGCCAGCAGCCCCAGCGGGATGAGCACAGATACGCAGTATTTT
CASSPSGMSTDTQYF
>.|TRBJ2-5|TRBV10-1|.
TGCGCCAGCAGTGTTACAGGCCCGGGGGAAGAGACCCAGTACTTC
CASSVTGPGEETQYF
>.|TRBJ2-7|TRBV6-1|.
TGTGCCAGCACCCTTCGGAGGGGTCCCTCCTACGAGCAGTACTTC
CASTLRRGPSYEQYF
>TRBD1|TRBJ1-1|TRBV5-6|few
TGTGCCAGCAGGTCGAGGGGGCTTAGCACTGAAGCTTTCTTT
CASRSRGLSTEAFF
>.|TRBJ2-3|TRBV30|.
TGTGCCTGGATAGATATTGGCAGGGGAGATACGCAGTATTTT
CAWIDIGRGDTQYF
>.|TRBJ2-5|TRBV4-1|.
TGCGCCAGCAGCCCCCGGGATAACCAAGAGACCCAGTACTTC
CASSPRDNQETQYF